The sequence of this T cell receptor beta chain was determined in a study of blood T cell repertoires in COVID-19. Study background: Samples representing acute and convalescent COVID-19 were sourced from the United States, Italy and Spain. PBMCs, B-cell-depleted T cells, or T cells provided the cDNA or gDNA that made up the material.

Germline loops: CDR1 SGHRS, CDR2 YFSETQ. This CDR3 has 15 residues. V lost 4 bases and J lost 4; bases outside the gene matches: 9. In the authors' methods: The assay estimated nucleated cells by amplifying reference gene primers. Produced via immunoSEQ multiplex PCR; TCRdb's table is partial and in-frame only. The DNA was the basis for D and trimming; V, J and clone size are from that table. The sample comprises around 120,000 clones, approximately 68% of which are singletons, and approximately 2% rests with the top ten. This clone was seen just once. The receptor's source is a woman in her 70s with acute or convalescent COVID-19. This chain uses TRBV5-1 with TRBJ2-5; TRBD1 matches at 8 bases. Sequences were obtained from peripheral blood. CDR3 sequence (DNA): TGCGCCAGCAGCGGATCAGGGGGCGCTGCAGAGACCCAGTACTTC. Translating gives CASSGSGGAAETQYF.